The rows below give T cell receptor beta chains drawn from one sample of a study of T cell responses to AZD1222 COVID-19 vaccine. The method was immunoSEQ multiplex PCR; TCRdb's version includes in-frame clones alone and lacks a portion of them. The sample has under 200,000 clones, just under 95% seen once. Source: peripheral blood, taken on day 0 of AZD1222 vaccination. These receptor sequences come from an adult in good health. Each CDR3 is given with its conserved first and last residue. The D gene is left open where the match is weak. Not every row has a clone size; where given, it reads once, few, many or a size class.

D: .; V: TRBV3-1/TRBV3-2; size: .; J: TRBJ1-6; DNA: TGTGCCAGCAGCCAAGAAATCGTAGGGGGGATTCAGATTTCACCCCTCCACTTT; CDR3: CASSQEIVGGIQISPLHF
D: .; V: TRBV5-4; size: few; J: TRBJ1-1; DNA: TGTGCCAGCAGCTTGGGGGGGAACACTGAAGCTTTCTTT; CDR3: CASSLGGNTEAFF
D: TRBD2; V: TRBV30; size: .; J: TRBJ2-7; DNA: TGTGCCTGGAGTGGACTAGCGGGTACCTACGAGCAGTACTTC; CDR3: CAWSGLAGTYEQYF
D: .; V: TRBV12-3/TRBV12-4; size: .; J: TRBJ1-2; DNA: TGTGCCAGCAGTTTGGGGTCAACCTATGGCTACACCTTC; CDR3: CASSLGSTYGYTF
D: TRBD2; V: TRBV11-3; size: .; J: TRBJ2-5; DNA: TGTGCCAGCAGCCCCCGCTCGAGCGGGGGCCAAGAGACCCAGTACTTC; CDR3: CASSPRSSGGQETQYF
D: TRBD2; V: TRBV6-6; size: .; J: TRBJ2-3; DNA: TGTGCCAGCAGAGACCTAGCGGGGGGGGCAGATACGCAGTATTTT; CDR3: CASRDLAGGADTQYF
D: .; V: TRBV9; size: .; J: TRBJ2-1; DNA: TGTGCCAGCAGCCGCGGGACAGTCTCCTACAATGAGCAGTTCTTC; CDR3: CASSRGTVSYNEQFF
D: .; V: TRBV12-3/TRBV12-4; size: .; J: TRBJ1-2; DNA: TGTGCCAGCAGCCCCGCCAAGGACTATGGCTACACCTTC; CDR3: CASSPAKDYGYTF
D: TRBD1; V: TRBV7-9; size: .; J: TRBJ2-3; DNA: TGTGCCAGCAGTCCCGGGACAGGGGGACCAGGTGGTACGCAGTATTTT; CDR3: CASSPGTGGPGGTQYF
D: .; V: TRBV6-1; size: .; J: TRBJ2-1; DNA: TGTGCCAGCAGTGAACTCAGGTATGAGCAGTTCTTC; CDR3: CASSELRYEQFF
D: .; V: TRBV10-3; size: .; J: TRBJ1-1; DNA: TGTGCCATCAGTCCCTCTACGGGGGCGAGCACTGAAGCTTTCTTT; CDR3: CAISPSTGASTEAFF
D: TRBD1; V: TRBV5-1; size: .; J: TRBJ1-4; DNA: TGCGCCAGCAGCGGCGGGACAGGGGGTTATGAAAAACTGTTTTTT; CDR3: CASSGGTGGYEKLFF
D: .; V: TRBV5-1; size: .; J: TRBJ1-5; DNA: TGCGCCAGCAGCAAGATGGGGGAAGAACAGCCCCAGCATTTT; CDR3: CASSKMGEEQPQHF
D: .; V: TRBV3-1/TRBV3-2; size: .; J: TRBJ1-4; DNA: TGTGCCAGCAGCCAAAACTCCGGGCCCAGGGAAAAACTGTTTTTT; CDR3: CASSQNSGPREKLFF
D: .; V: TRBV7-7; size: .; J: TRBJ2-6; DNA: TGTGCTAGCAGGCCTGGGGGCGACGGGGCCAACGTCCTGACTTTC; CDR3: CASRPGGDGANVLTF
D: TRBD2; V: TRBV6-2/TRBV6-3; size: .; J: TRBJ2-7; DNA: TGTGCCAGCAGCGATACTAGCGGGAGCGTGTCCGAGCAGTACTTC; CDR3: CASSDTSGSVSEQYF
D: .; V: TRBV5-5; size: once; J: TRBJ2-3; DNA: TGTGCCAGCAGCCGGGACCGGGATACGCAGTATTTT; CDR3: CASSRDRDTQYF
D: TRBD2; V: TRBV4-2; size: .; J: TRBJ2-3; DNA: TGTGCCAGCAGCCAAGATTCCCTGGGAGCGGGGGGGCGAGATACGCAGTATTTT; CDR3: CASSQDSLGAGGRDTQYF
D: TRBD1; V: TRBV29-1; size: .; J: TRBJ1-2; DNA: TGCAGCGTCCCGGGACAGGGAGGTGGCTACACCTTC; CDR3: CSVPGQGGGYTF
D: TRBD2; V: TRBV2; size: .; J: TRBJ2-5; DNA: TGTGCCAGCATCCCCGGGACTAGCGGGAGGGGTGGAGAGACCCAGTACTTC; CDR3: CASIPGTSGRGGETQYF
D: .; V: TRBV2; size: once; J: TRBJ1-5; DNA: TGTGCCAGCATGTTTTCCTATAGCAATCAGCCCCAGCATTTT; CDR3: CASMFSYSNQPQHF
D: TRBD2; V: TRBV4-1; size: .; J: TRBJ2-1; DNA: TGCGCCAGCAGCCAATTCGCGGGAGCCTACAATGAGCAGTTCTTC; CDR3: CASSQFAGAYNEQFF
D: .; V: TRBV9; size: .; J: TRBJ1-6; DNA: TGTGCCAGCAGCGTAGCTTCCGCAGGGCCCTATTCACCCCTCCACTTT; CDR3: CASSVASAGPYSPLHF
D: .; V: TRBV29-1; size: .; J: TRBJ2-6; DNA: TGCAGCGTTGCCGACAGTCTCTCTGGGGCCAACGTCCTGACTTTC; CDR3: CSVADSLSGANVLTF
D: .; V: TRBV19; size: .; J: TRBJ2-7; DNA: TGTGCCAGTAGTATACTACGACCGGGGGCGAGCTCCTACGAGCAGTACTTC; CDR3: CASSILRPGASSYEQYF
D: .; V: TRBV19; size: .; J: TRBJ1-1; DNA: TGTGCCAGTACCGTAGGTAGGGGTCAGAACACTGAAGCTTTCTTT; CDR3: CASTVGRGQNTEAFF
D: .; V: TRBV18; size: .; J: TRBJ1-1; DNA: TGTGCCAGCTCACCGGGGGGAGGTAACACTGAAGCTTTCTTT; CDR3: CASSPGGGNTEAFF
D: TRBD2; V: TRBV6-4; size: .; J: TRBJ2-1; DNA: TGTGCCAGCAGTGGGACTAGCGGGAGCAATGAGCAGTTCTTC; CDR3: CASSGTSGSNEQFF
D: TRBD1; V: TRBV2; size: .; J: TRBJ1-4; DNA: TGTGCCAGCAGTGGGGACAGCTTAACTAATGAAAAACTGTTTTTT; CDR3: CASSGDSLTNEKLFF
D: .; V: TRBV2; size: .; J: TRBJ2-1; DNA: TGTGCCAGCATGAGGGGGGGATACAATGAGCAGTTCTTC; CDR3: CASMRGGYNEQFF
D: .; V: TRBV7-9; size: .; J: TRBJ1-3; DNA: TGTGCCAGCAGCTTAGGTGGGGGCGCGGGAAACACCATATATTTT; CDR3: CASSLGGGAGNTIYF
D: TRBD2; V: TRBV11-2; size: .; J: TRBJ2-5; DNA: TGTGCCAGCAGCCGAGGGAGGGGAGGGAGAGAGACCCAGTACTTC; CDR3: CASSRGRGGRETQYF
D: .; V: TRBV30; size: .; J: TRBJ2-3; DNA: TGTGCCTGGAGTGTATGGGGAGGCGGCACAGATACGCAGTATTTT; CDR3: CAWSVWGGGTDTQYF
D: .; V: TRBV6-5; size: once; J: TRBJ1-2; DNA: TGTGCCAGCAGTTACTCGACGGGGGACTATGGCTACACCTTC; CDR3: CASSYSTGDYGYTF
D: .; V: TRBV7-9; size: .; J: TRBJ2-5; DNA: TGTGCCAGCAGCCCATCAGGCGGCCAAGAGACCCAGTACTTC; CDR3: CASSPSGGQETQYF
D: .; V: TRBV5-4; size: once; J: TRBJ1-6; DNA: TGTGCCAGCAGCTTGGGGGGGGACGGGTCACCCCTCCACTTT; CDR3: CASSLGGDGSPLHF
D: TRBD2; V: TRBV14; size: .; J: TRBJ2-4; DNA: TGTGCCAGCAGCCAAGGCGGGGGGTCCGCAGTTCAGTACTTC; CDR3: CASSQGGGSAVQYF